This T cell receptor (beta chain) was identified during a study of memory CD4+ T cells and cytomegalovirus serostatus. For the study at large: Of the healthy Belgian adults, 9 were CMV seropositive and 20 to 30 seronegative. Overall study findings and caveats: 67 of 164 known CMV-associated TCRbeta sequences appeared in CD4+ memory. Median bootstrapped AUC for CMV status was roughly 0.95 originally, less than 0.93 US-trained.

The sort gate was single viable CD3+CD4+CD8-CD45RO+ cells for memory CD4+ T cells. Positive selection with CD4 microbeads enriched total CD4+ T cells. The V and J ends lost 4 bases and 3 bases respectively, with 17 bases between them. The CDR3 is made up of 17 amino acids. Germline CDR1 is SGDLS and CDR2 is YYNGEE. Worth noting for this clone: Its antigen is unidentified.

Clones were read by immunoSEQ multiplex PCR, and TCRdb kept only the in-frame ones, dropping some. This table holds approximately 47,000 clones, around 78% found once. This receptor was identified in an adult in good health and CMV-seronegative. This sequence joins TRBV9 and TRBJ1-6; weak D call: TRBD1 (5 bases). Sequenced sample: memory CD4+ T cells from blood. CDR3 coding DNA: TGTGCCAGCAGCCGGGACTCCCGGCAAATCTATAATTCACCCCTCCACTTT. Translation gives CASSRDSRQIYNSPLHF.